A single sample is the source of the 10 T cell receptor beta chains below, sequenced in a study of human T cells and chemical hapten exposure. TCRdb reprocessed the RACE reads via MiXCR and lists one record per CDR3 protein. The sample contains fewer than 150,000 distinct CDR3 sequences, about 11% of which appear only once. Time point defined: patch test 2, 6 weeks after DPC sensitization. As to treatment: therapeutic diphenylcyclopropenone sensitization with weekly scalp DPC. Material: whole blood, obtained in connection with sensitization to the hapten diphenylcyclopropenone (DPC). The receptors here all came from a woman in her forties or fifties with alopecia areata. Some clones in this sample may be carry-over from other donors' samples.

At least ten counts were recorded for this clonotype. The gene calls are TRBV7-3 and TRBJ2-1; 7 bases are a match to TRBD2. With 1 base clipped from V and 4 bases from J, the junction kept 10 bases outside the gene matches. This CDR3 is 17 amino acids long. CDR1 and CDR2 (germline): SGHTA, FQGTGA. The CDR3 reads CASSLNQRDYSYNEQFF. CDR3 DNA sequence: TGTGCCAGCAGCTTAAACCAGCGGGACTATTCTTACAATGAGCAGTTCTTC.

This clonotype was seen a handful of times. The rearrangement uses TRBV29-1 and TRBJ1-1; tentative D call: TRBD1 (6 bases). Germline V gives CDR1 SQVTM, CDR2 ANQGSEA. The CDR3 totals 13 residues. Trimming stripped 4 bases from V and 1 base from J, with 10 bases between. CDR3 residues: CSVADRTNTEAFF. The CDR3 region has the DNA TGCAGCGTTGCCGACAGGACGAACACTGAAGCTTTCTTT.

This clonotype has only a few counts. The V and J genes are TRBV19 and TRBJ1-2; D remains ambiguous. Germline V gene lookup returns CDR1 LNHDA and CDR2 SQIVND (reference sequence). The CDR3 is 14 amino acids. Trimming took off 4 bases at V and 0 bases at J, with 9 bases between the two ends. CDR3 residues: CASSTAGANYGYTF. DNA of the CDR3: TGTGCCAGTAGTACCGCCGGAGCTAACTATGGCTACACCTTC. The full variable domain, rest sourced from reference TRBV19 and TRBJ1-2, is DGGITQSPKYLFRKEGQNVTLSCEQNLNHDAMYWYRQDPGQGLRLIYYSQIVNDFQKGDIAEGYSVSREKKESFPLTVTSAQKNPTAFYLCASSTAGANYGYTFGSGTRLTVV.

This clonotype was observed a few times. This chain uses TRBV6-2 or TRBV6-3 with TRBJ2-2; possible D gene TRBD2, 5 bases. Trimming stripped 5 bases from V and 7 bases from J, with 8 bases between. This CDR3 is built from 12 residues. CDR1 and CDR2 (germline): MNHEY, SVGEGT. As DNA, the CDR3 is TGTGCCAGCAGTCGGGATGGCGGGGAGCTGTTTTTT. Amino acids: CASSRDGGELFF.

This clonotype was seen a handful of times. This chain uses TRBV11-3 with TRBJ2-3; D ambiguous. Trimming cost V 5 bases and J 6 bases, with 9 bases left between them. CDR1 and CDR2 (germline): SGHNT, YENEEA. The CDR3 runs 12 residues. This CDR3 is CASSRSLDTQYF. In nucleotides, the CDR3 is TGTGCCAGCAGCCGAAGTCTGGATACGCAGTATTTT. Filled out from reference TRBV11-3 and TRBJ2-3, the complete variable domain reads EAGVVQSPRYKIIEKKQPVAFWCNPISGHNTLYWYLQNLGQGPELLIRYENEEAVDDSQLPKDRFSAERLKGVDSTLKIQPAELGDSAVYLCASSRSLDTQYFGPGTRLTVL.

A few counts support this clonotype. The CDR3 DNA follows: TGTGCCAGCAGTCGGGACAGGAACACTGAAGCTTTCTTT. Encoded protein: CASSRDRNTEAFF. V gene TRBV12-3 or TRBV12-4 combines with J gene TRBJ1-1, with TRBD1 matching over 7 bases. This CDR3 is built from 13 residues. Losses at the gene ends were 5 bases for V and 1 base for J; bases not matched to a gene: 1.

This clonotype occurred many times. The rearrangement joins TRBV12-3 or TRBV12-4 to TRBJ2-5; 7 positions agree with TRBD2. V lost 4 bases to trimming and J lost 7 bases; unmatched junction nucleotides: 9. The CDR3 is 14 residues long. DNA for the CDR3: TGTGCCAGCAGTTGGGCTAGCGGAGGCGGGACCCAGTACTTC. This translates into CASSWASGGGTQYF.

This clonotype was counted only a few times. V is TRBV7-9 and J is TRBJ2-7, with TRBD1 identical over 9 bases. CDR3 length: 15 amino acids. Germline CDR1 reads SEHNR; CDR2 reads FQNEAQ (reference sequence). With V trimmed by 1 base and J by 2 bases, 3 bases remained unmatched. CDR3 sequence reads: CASSLEQGATYEQYF. The CDR3, as DNA: TGTGCCAGCAGCTTAGAACAGGGGGCTACCTACGAGCAGTACTTC.

This clonotype was seen a handful of times. The chain links TRBV6-5 to TRBJ2-1; 7 nucleotides match TRBD2. J lost 0 bases, V lost 5 bases, and 7 bases had no gene match. Germline V lookup: CDR1 MNHEY, CDR2 SVGAGI. This CDR3 region has 16 residues. The CDR3: CASSPPGGSSYNEQFF. CDR3 coding DNA: TGTGCCAGCAGTCCCCCGGGCGGGAGCTCCTACAATGAGCAGTTCTTC.

The genes are TRBV9 and TRBJ2-7; 9 bases are a match to TRBD1. Trimming cost V 1 base and J 2 bases; bases outside gene matches: 4. Germline loops: CDR1 SGDLS, CDR2 YYNGEE. CDR3 length: 15 amino acids. CDR3 in DNA: TGTGCCAGCAGCGTATCGACAGGGGGGCCCTACGAGCAGTACTTC. As protein: CASSVSTGGPYEQYF.